A single sample is the source of the 18 T cell receptor beta chains below, sequenced in a study of blood T cells in healthy people across ages. A second roughly 6 to 12 cycle PCR used barcoded and J-beta primers. TCRdb processed the 5' RACE reads anew with MiXCR; each CDR3 protein has one entry. The sample comprises fewer than 1 million distinct CDR3 sequences, 40% to 50% of which are singletons, and about a fifth rests with the top ten. Sequenced sample: blood. These receptors all stem from a man aged 60 to 69 in good health.

The rearrangement links TRBV20-1 to TRBJ2-5; D possibly corresponds to TRBD1 (7 bases). The DNA end is a closer match to TRBJ2-7, so the J assignment may be wrong. Germline values: CDR1 DFQATT, CDR2 SNEGSKA (reference sequence). The CDR3 totals 16 residues. This CDR3 is CSARLRRDREVYEQYF. CDR3 DNA sequence: TGCAGTGCTAGACTTCGACGAGACAGGGAGGTTTACGAGCAGTACTTC.

V gene TRBV6-1 combines with J gene TRBJ1-2, with a tentative D call TRBD1 (5 bases). There are 15 residues in the CDR3. The V end was cut by 7 bases, the J end by 1 base, with 16 bases between. Germline values: CDR1 MNHNS, CDR2 SASEGT. In DNA, the CDR3 is TGTGCCAGCACCCCCATCGGGACGGATAACTATGGCTACACCTTC. It is translated as CASTPIGTDNYGYTF.

The CDR3 sequence: CASSEGPGINYNEQYF. Written as DNA, the CDR3 is TGTGCCAGCAGTGAAGGGCCGGGGATAAACTACAATGAGCAGTACTTC. The V gene is TRBV2, the J gene TRBJ2-7; TRBD2 is a possible D gene (5 bases). Germline CDR1 reads SNHLY; CDR2 reads FYNNEI. This CDR3 is 16 amino acids long. Trimming pared 1 base from V and 7 bases from J, leaving 20 bases between.

The rearrangement links TRBV5-1 to TRBJ1-4; tentative D call: TRBD1 (5 bases). The germline V gene has CDR1 SGHRS and CDR2 YFSETQ. The CDR3 is made up of 15 amino acids. V lost 4 bases, J lost 2 bases, and 12 bases lay in between. The CDR3 loop is CASSNRDSTNEKLFF. The DNA of the CDR3 is TGCGCCAGCAGCAACCGGGACTCCACTAATGAAAAACTGTTTTTT.

This clonotype was found many times. Its ends do not fully match the called genes, so a read error is possible. The V call is TRBV5-1, the J call TRBJ2-7, with 7 bases aligning to TRBD1. The CDR3 totals 13 residues. Looked up from germline, CDR1 is SGHRS and CDR2 is YFSETQ. CDR3 DNA: TGTGCCAGCAGTCAAGGACAGGCCTACGAGCAGTACTTC. Residues: CASSQGQAYEQYF.

This clonotype was picked up many times. This chain connects TRBV7-2 to TRBJ1-5; D is ambiguous. The CDR3 is made up of 13 amino acids. The V gene's germline CDR1 is SGHTA and CDR2 FQGNSA. Trimming shortened V by 1 base and J by 5 bases, and 6 bases separated the two germline ends. CDR3 sequence (DNA): TGTGCCAGCAGCTTAGGGCGGGATCAGCCCCAGCATTTT. This gives the protein CASSLGRDQPQHF.

The V gene is TRBV12-3 or TRBV12-4, the J gene TRBJ2-4, with 7 bases identical to TRBD1. The J call is uncertain, as TRBJ2-7 better fits the DNA end. This CDR3 is built from 15 residues. CDR3 sequence: CASSLAGTADYEQYF. CDR3 nucleotides: TGTGCCAGCAGTTTAGCGGGGACAGCGGACTACGAGCAGTACTTC.

The V call is TRBV6-5, the J call TRBJ1-1; 8 positions match TRBD1. V dropped 6 bases and J dropped 11; count of bases not matched to a gene: 8. From germline, CDR1 is MNHEY and CDR2 SVGAGI. The CDR3 sequence is 12 residues long. The CDR3 sequence: CASRLGQGRAFF. The CDR3 coding sequence is TGTGCCAGCAGGCTAGGACAGGGAAGGGCTTTCTTT.

The rearrangement joins TRBV5-1 to TRBJ1-3, with D possibly being TRBD1 (6 bases). V was cut by 4 bases and J by 0 bases, with 11 bases left in between. CDR1 and CDR2 from the germline V gene are SGHRS and YFSETQ. The CDR3 has 15 residues. CDR3 amino acids: CASSRGPISGNTIYF. Written as DNA, the CDR3 is TGCGCCAGCAGCCGGGGGCCTATCTCTGGAAACACCATATATTTT.

In its sample, this clonotype was seen once. A junction end diverges from the germline sequence, so it may reflect a read error. The V and J genes are TRBV5-5 and TRBJ2-7, with 9 positions matching TRBD1. CDR3 length: 18 residues. Germline lookup yields CDR1 SGHKS and CDR2 YYEKEE (reference sequence). In DNA form, the CDR3 reads TGTGCCAGCAACTTGCGGCTACAGGGGGCACCCTCTACCTACGAGCAGTACTTC. Its protein is CASNLRLQGAPSTYEQYF.

V is TRBV6-5 and J is TRBJ1-2; possibly TRBD1 for D (5 bases). The CDR3 runs 12 residues. Germline V lookup: CDR1 MNHEY, CDR2 SVGAGI. The V and J ends lost 2 bases and 7 bases respectively, with 8 bases between them. The chain's CDR3 is CASSYGGFGYTF. The CDR3 DNA reads TGTGCCAGCAGTTACGGGGGGTTTGGCTACACCTTC.

In its sample, this clonotype was seen a few times. This chain joins TRBV7-2 and TRBJ2-4; 10 nucleotides align to TRBD2. The germline V gene has CDR1 SGHTA and CDR2 FQGNSA. V lost 3 bases and J lost 4; bases outside the gene matches: 3. This CDR3 spans 15 amino acids. CDR3 in DNA: TGTGCCAGCAGCTTGGAAGCGGGGGGGAAAAACATTCAGTACTTC. Translating gives CASSLEAGGKNIQYF.

This clonotype was detected only a few times. J is TRBJ2-5 and V is TRBV6-5; perhaps TRBD2 as D (6 bases). CDR3 size: 15 residues. The V end lost 6 bases, the J end lost 2 bases, and 16 bases lay between the germline ends. Germline lookup yields CDR1 MNHEY and CDR2 SVGAGI. Written as DNA, the CDR3 is TGTGCCAGCAGCCAGGAGGGACGGAAACAAGAGACCCAGTACTTC. It codes for CASSQEGRKQETQYF.

This clonotype was recorded a few times. This chain uses TRBV2 with TRBJ1-2; 9 positions agree with TRBD1. This CDR3 comprises 14 residues. Looked up from germline, CDR1 is SNHLY and CDR2 is FYNNEI. V lost 8 bases and J lost 3; bases outside the gene matches: 7. The CDR3 bases are TGTGCCAGCCTGGGACAGGGATTATACTATGGCTACACCTTC. Its translation: CASLGQGLYYGYTF.

The table lists this clonotype with a few counts. The chain carries TRBV12-3 or TRBV12-4 and TRBJ2-1; maybe TRBD1 (6 bases). Trimming took 7 bases from V and 4 from J, leaving 17 bases between them. The CDR3 contains 15 residues. The CDR3 DNA reads TGTGCCAGCATTGATGGACAGTTTGTTTACAATGAGCAGTTCTTC. Its protein product is CASIDGQFVYNEQFF.

V gene TRBV12-3 or TRBV12-4 combines with J gene TRBJ2-5; D is ambiguous. This CDR3 spans 13 amino acids. V was shortened by 6 bases and J by 2 bases, with 10 bases between the two germline ends. CDR3 region: CASRPHGQETQYF. CDR3 coding DNA: TGTGCCAGCAGGCCGCACGGGCAAGAGACCCAGTACTTC.

The DNA of the CDR3 is TGTGCCAGCTCACCGATTCCTCTAGGACAGGTCTATGGCTACACCTTC. It codes for CASSPIPLGQVYGYTF. V and J are TRBV18 and TRBJ1-2, with 7 bases matching TRBD1. The germline CDR1 and CDR2 sequences are KGHSH and LQKENI. CDR3 size: 16 residues. The V gene end was trimmed by 3 bases and the J gene end by 4 bases; junction bases not matched to a gene: 11.

This clonotype has just a few counts. This chain connects TRBV6-6 to TRBJ2-1; 10 nucleotides match TRBD2. After removal of 2 bases from V and 7 bases from J, the junction contained 5 bases not matched to a gene. Looked up from germline, CDR1 is MNHNY and CDR2 is SVGAGI (reference sequence). This CDR3 spans 15 amino acids. The CDR3: CASSYTAGGQNEQFF. In DNA form, the CDR3 reads TGTGCCAGCAGTTACACAGCGGGGGGGCAGAATGAGCAGTTCTTC.